A single sample gave rise to the 30 T cell receptor beta chains below, sequenced in a study of tumor-infiltrating lymphocytes in localized non-small cell lung cancer. The protocol was immunoSEQ multiplex PCR, while the TCRdb copy is restricted to in-frame clones and leaves out a portion. Among 16,000 or so clones, approximately 73% were seen once, and the ten largest hold around 4.7%. Material for sequencing was lung tumor tissue. The receptors stem from a human donor with non-small cell lung cancer.

The gene calls are TRBV6-5 and TRBJ1-1; D gene uncertain. The CDR3 contains 13 residues. Between the trimmed V and J ends, which lost 6 bases and 2 bases, there was a span of 10 bases. Germline V lookup: CDR1 MNHEY, CDR2 SVGAGI. Here the CDR3 reads CASSSALNTEAFF. The CDR3 coding sequence is TGTGCCAGCAGCTCAGCACTTAACACTGAAGCTTTCTTT.

This chain uses TRBV6-6 with TRBJ2-1; D is perhaps TRBD1 (6 bases). CDR3 length: 12 residues. V gave up 4 bases and J gave up 8 bases, with 9 bases separating them. The germline gives CDR1 MNHNY, CDR2 SVGAGI (reference sequence). CDR3 loop: CASSSQGYEQFF. In nucleotides, the CDR3 is TGTGCCAGCAGTTCTCAGGGGTATGAGCAGTTCTTC.

This CDR3 reads CAWSPGGANVLTF. The CDR3 DNA follows: TGTGCCTGGAGCCCGGGTGGGGCCAACGTCCTGACTTTC. V usage is TRBV30 and J usage is TRBJ2-6; no firm D call. The V and J ends lost 3 bases and 3 bases respectively, with 6 bases between them. This CDR3 is built from 13 residues. CDR1 is GTSNPN, CDR2 SVGIG, per germline (reference sequence).

This clone was found once. The rearrangement links TRBV20-1 to TRBJ2-7; D unresolved. V shed 1 base and J shed 7 bases, with 8 bases lying between them. The CDR3 has 11 amino acids. CDR1 DFQATT and CDR2 SNEGSKA come from the germline V gene (reference sequence). The CDR3 bases are TGCAGTGCTAGAGCCCTGGGGGAGCAGTACTTC. It codes for CSARALGEQYF.

The chain joins TRBV7-9 to TRBJ2-1; 8 bases are shared with TRBD2. The V and J ends lost 5 bases and 4 bases, in that order; junction bases with no gene match: 10. Germline CDR1 SEHNR, CDR2 FQNEAQ (reference sequence). This CDR3 region has 16 residues. Here the CDR3 reads CASSQAGSGMYNEQFF. In DNA form, the CDR3 reads TGTGCCAGCAGCCAAGCGGGTAGCGGGATGTACAATGAGCAGTTCTTC.

CDR3 region: CASSNGGYEQYF. The CDR3 DNA sequence: TGTGCCAGCAGCAACGGGGGTTACGAGCAGTACTTC. The chain employs TRBV13 and TRBJ2-7, with D maybe TRBD2 (6 bases). Germline CDR1 is PRHDT and CDR2 is FYEKMQ (reference sequence). The V gene lost 5 bases and the J gene lost 4 bases, with 9 bases spanning the gap. CDR3 length: 12 residues.

This chain connects TRBV4-1 to TRBJ2-7, with a weak D call TRBD1 (6 bases). The CDR3 contains 13 residues. V lost 4 bases to trimming and J lost 10 bases, with 17 bases between them. The germline CDR1 and CDR2 sequences are MGHRA and YSYEKL. The DNA of the CDR3 is TGCGCCAGCAGCCCTTGGGACAAAGGAGTACAGTACTTC. Translated, it gives CASSPWDKGVQYF.

The sample holds a few counts of this clone. This chain links TRBV7-2 with TRBJ2-4; the D is unclear. In germline, CDR1 is SGHTA, CDR2 FQGNSA. The ends were cut back, 3 bases at V and 6 bases at J, with 9 bases in the middle. There are 13 residues in the CDR3. In DNA, the CDR3 is TGTGCCAGCAGCTTGGGATCGGTAAACATTCAGTACTTC. This translates into CASSLGSVNIQYF.

A word on this clone: Mismatch with germline at one junction end may stem from a read error. V and J are TRBV4-2 and TRBJ2-5; the D gene is possibly TRBD1 (5 bases). CDR3 length: 15 residues. The germline V gene has CDR1 LGHNA and CDR2 YNFKEQ. The CDR3 DNA is TGTACCAGCAGCCAAGATGGCGCACCAGGGGAGACCCAGTACTTC. Protein sequence: CTSSQDGAPGETQYF.

The V and J genes are TRBV2 and TRBJ1-1; 11 bases map to TRBD1. V shed 7 bases and J 5 bases; nucleotides not matched to a gene: 9. This CDR3 spans 15 amino acids. Germline CDR1 SNHLY, CDR2 FYNNEI. The DNA of the CDR3 is TGTGCCAGCATTGCGGACAGGGGGCAAGGGACTGAAGCTTTCTTT. It specifies CASIADRGQGTEAFF.

The chain has TRBV9 and TRBJ1-4; D is perhaps TRBD1 (5 bases). CDR1 SGDLS and CDR2 YYNGEE come from the germline V gene. V lost 3 bases to trimming and J lost 7 bases, with 13 bases between them. The CDR3 extends over 14 amino acids. The CDR3 coding sequence is TGTGCCAGCAGCGCAGATAGTGGGGGTGAAAAACTGTTTTTT. It specifies CASSADSGGEKLFF.

This sequence joins TRBV27 and TRBJ2-7, with D perhaps given as TRBD1 or TRBD2 (5 bases each). CDR1 is MNHEY and CDR2 is SMNVEV in the germline V gene (reference sequence). V lost 5 bases and J 6 bases, leaving 17 bases between the germline ends. The CDR3 extends over 14 amino acids. The CDR3 reads CASSPLRGEGEQYF. CDR3 sequence (DNA): TGTGCCAGCAGTCCCCTCCGGGGCGAGGGCGAGCAGTACTTC.

The table lists this clone with a count of one. The chain recombines TRBV27 with TRBJ1-6, with D unclear. Germline V gene sequence: CDR1 MNHEY, CDR2 SMNVEV (reference sequence). The CDR3 runs 13 residues. The ends were cut back, 7 bases at V and 3 bases at J, with 7 bases in the middle. CDR3 protein: CASTRDYNSPLHF. The CDR3 nucleotides read TGTGCCAGCACCCGGGACTATAATTCACCCCTCCACTTT.

V usage is TRBV7-2 and J usage is TRBJ1-2, with D maybe TRBD1 (6 bases). Germline V gene data show CDR1 as SGHTA and CDR2 as FQGNSA. The CDR3 extends over 15 amino acids. Trimming cost V 0 bases and J 3 bases, with 11 bases left between them. The CDR3 bases are TGTGCCAGCAGCTTAGCAGCCGGGGGCGACTATGGCTACACCTTC. This codes for CASSLAAGGDYGYTF. Filled out from reference TRBV7-2 and TRBJ1-2, the complete variable domain reads GAGVSQSPSNKVTEKGKDVELRCDPISGHTALYWYRQSLGQGLEFLIYFQGNSAPDKSGLPSDRFSAERTGGSVSTLTIQRTQQEDSAVYLCASSLAAGGDYGYTFGSGTRLTVV.

This sequence joins TRBV21-1 and TRBJ2-7; whether TRBD1, the table's D call, matches the DNA was not checked. TRBV21-1 has pseudogene status. The length of the CDR3 is 19 residues. The CDR3 region is CASSNKNLSERVGGWEQYF. The CDR3 DNA sequence: TGTGCCAGCAGTAATAAGAATCTTTCAGAAAGGGTAGGGGGCTGGGAGCAGTACTTC.

This clone has more than one count but fewer than ten. The genes are TRBV11-2 and TRBJ2-7; 11 bases match TRBD1. Germline values: CDR1 SGHAT, CDR2 FQNNGV. The CDR3 spans 15 residues. V shed 4 bases, J shed 3 bases, and the junction held 5 bases outside the gene matches. The CDR3 coding sequence is TGTGCCAGCAGCTATTCCGGGACAGGGGGCTACGAGCAGTACTTC. Its translation is CASSYSGTGGYEQYF. Full variable domain (outside the CDR3, taken from reference TRBV11-2 and TRBJ2-7): EAGVAQSPRYKIIEKRQSVAFWCNPISGHATLYWYQQILGQGPKLLIQFQNNGVVDDSQLPKDRFSAERLKGVDSTLKIQPAKLEDSAVYLCASSYSGTGGYEQYFGPGTRLTVT.

This sequence joins TRBV7-2 and TRBJ2-7; a weak D match, TRBD1 (5 bases). This CDR3 contains 11 residues. V lost 5 bases to trimming and J lost 7 bases, with 9 bases between them. Germline CDR1 and CDR2: SGHTA and FQGNSA. CDR3 DNA sequence: TGTGCCAGCAGCCCAGGGCGGGAGCAGTACTTC. Protein product: CASSPGREQYF.

The chain uses TRBV29-1 and TRBJ1-3; the match to TRBD1 covers 8 bases. In germline, CDR1 is SQVTM, CDR2 ANQGSEA. The CDR3 totals 13 residues. The ends lost 3 bases at V and 5 bases at J; junction bases unmatched: 3. CDR3 nucleotides: TGCAGCGTTGAGGGGGACAGGAGAAACACCATATATTTT. Encoded protein: CSVEGDRRNTIYF.

This clone was counted between two and nine times. The CDR3 nucleotides read TGCGCCAGCAGCCAGGGGACCTACACCGGGGAGCTGTTTTTT. It yields the protein CASSQGTYTGELFF. The chain recombines TRBV4-1 with TRBJ2-2, with D possibly called TRBD1 or TRBD2 (5 bases each). Trimming stripped 3 bases from V and 3 bases from J, with 8 bases between. Germline V gives CDR1 MGHRA, CDR2 YSYEKL. CDR3 length equals 14 residues.

The chain employs TRBV9 and TRBJ2-2; D might be TRBD1 (5 bases). Germline lookup yields CDR1 SGDLS and CDR2 YYNGEE. CDR3 size: 13 residues. V lost 2 bases and J 7 bases, leaving 9 bases between the germline ends. CDR3 sequence reads: CASSVLGDGELFF. The CDR3 bases are TGTGCCAGCAGCGTTCTAGGGGACGGGGAGCTGTTTTTT.

V gene TRBV5-1 combines with J gene TRBJ2-7; D may correspond to TRBD1 or TRBD2 (5 bases each). V was pared by 0 bases and J by 4 bases, with 14 bases between. CDR1 and CDR2 from the germline V gene are SGHRS and YFSETQ. CDR3 length equals 15 residues. For the CDR3, the DNA is TGCGCCAGCAGCTTGGGGACCGGGGCGCCTTACGAGCAGTACTTC. Its translation: CASSLGTGAPYEQYF.

The V and J genes are TRBV30 and TRBJ2-1, with D uncertain. The CDR3 is 15 residues long. V was shortened by 0 bases and J by 1 base, with 10 bases between the two germline ends. Germline V gene sequence: CDR1 GTSNPN, CDR2 SVGIG (reference sequence). CDR3 region: CAWSVDLRSYNEQFF. For the CDR3, the DNA is TGTGCCTGGAGTGTAGACCTGAGATCCTACAATGAGCAGTTCTTC.

This clone showed up just a few times. This chain joins TRBV27 and TRBJ1-1, with D unresolved. Trimming left V 2 bases short and J 4 bases short, with 8 bases between. This CDR3 comprises 13 residues. Germline V gene lookup returns CDR1 MNHEY and CDR2 SMNVEV (reference sequence). CDR3 bases: TGTGCCAGCAGTTTAAAGGGAATCACTGAAGCTTTCTTT. Encoded protein: CASSLKGITEAFF.

The rearrangement joins TRBV2 to TRBJ2-6, with a tentative D call TRBD2 (6 bases). Trimming took 7 bases from V and 0 from J, leaving 19 bases between them. Germline V gene sequence: CDR1 SNHLY, CDR2 FYNNEI. The CDR3 sequence is 18 residues long. This chain's CDR3 is CASIRSLGTLSGANVLTF. The DNA of the CDR3 is TGTGCCAGCATTAGGTCTTTGGGGACTCTCTCTGGGGCCAACGTCCTGACTTTC. The whole variable domain, filled in from reference TRBV2 and TRBJ2-6, reads EPEVTQTPSHQVTQMGQEVILRCVPISNHLYFYWYRQILGQKVEFLVSFYNNEISEKSEIFDDQFSVERPDGSNFTLKIRSTKLEDSAMYFCASIRSLGTLSGANVLTFGAGSRLTVL.

The chain couples TRBV10-2 to TRBJ1-3; possibly TRBD1 for D (5 bases). Germline CDR1 is WSHSY and CDR2 is SAAADI. The CDR3 spans 15 residues. V lost 6 bases to trimming and J lost 0 bases, with 12 bases between them. CDR3 coding DNA: TGCGCCAGCAGAACAGGCGGGAGCTCTGGAAACACCATATATTTT. Translation: CASRTGGSSGNTIYF.

The CDR3 spells CASTKYSGANVLTF. The CDR3 DNA sequence: TGTGCCAGTACCAAATACTCTGGGGCCAACGTCCTGACTTTC. The genes are TRBV19 and TRBJ2-6, with no clear D. With 7 bases removed from V and 0 bases from J, the gap between germline ends came to 7 bases. The CDR3 consists of 14 residues. Looked up from germline, CDR1 is LNHDA and CDR2 is SQIVND (reference sequence).

V gene TRBV27 combines with J gene TRBJ2-7, with 9 bases identical to TRBD2. The J segment lost 7 bases and the V segment lost 5 bases, leaving 21 bases of the junction unmatched. Germline values: CDR1 MNHEY, CDR2 SMNVEV (reference sequence). The CDR3 spans 18 residues. The CDR3 here is CASSPAGLAGLPTKEQYF. The CDR3, as DNA: TGTGCCAGCAGTCCGGCTGGTCTAGCGGGACTACCCACGAAGGAGCAGTACTTC.

The rearrangement joins TRBV27 to TRBJ2-7, with 12 positions matching TRBD2. There are 13 residues in the CDR3. CDR1 and CDR2 from the germline V gene are MNHEY and SMNVEV (reference sequence). Germline trimming cut 8 bases from V and 4 bases from J; bases unmatched to any gene: 3. The CDR3 loop is CASRGLAGYEQYF. For the CDR3, the DNA is TGTGCCAGCCGGGGACTAGCGGGTTACGAGCAGTACTTC.

This rearrangement joins TRBV27 to TRBJ1-1, with 8 bases that match TRBD1. The germline V gene has CDR1 MNHEY and CDR2 SMNVEV (reference sequence). The junction had 6 bases not matched to a gene; V was cut back by 4 bases and J by 11 bases. CDR3 size: 12 residues. CDR3 DNA sequence: TGTGCCAGCAGTTACAGGGACAGGCCTGCTTTCTTT. Its translation is CASSYRDRPAFF.

The CDR3: CASSLGTGGQPQHF. CDR3 nucleotides: TGTGCCAGCAGCTTGGGTACAGGGGGACAGCCCCAGCATTTT. J is TRBJ1-5 and V is TRBV28; TRBD1 matches at 8 bases. The CDR3 loop spans 14 amino acids. The V gene end was trimmed by 6 bases and the J gene end by 7 bases; junction bases not matched to a gene: 8. Germline V gene sequence: CDR1 MDHEN, CDR2 SYDVKM.